This entry concerns a single TCR beta chain. What it binds is unknown. Different DNA sequences within this sample yield the same CDR3. Germline CDR1 reads SGHRS; CDR2 reads YFSETQ. V gave up 0 bases and J gave up 6 bases; unmatched junction bases: 3. This CDR3 comprises 14 residues. The data are from a study of cytomegalovirus exposure and HLA in healthy donors. Study-level points and caveats: Rates of TCR association differed by HLA locus in a later analysis, with DRB1 highest and HLA-C lowest. The authors excluded some V segments, including TRBV6-2 and TRBV6-3, as indistinguishable. Upon later analysis, HLA-associated TCR beta chains proved more clonally expanded than other, equally common chains.

PCR employed 60 Vbeta and 13 Jbeta primers. As handled by the study authors: A follow-up analysis tallied tens of millions of unique TCR beta chains, roughly 11 million shared. Repertoires were generated with immunoSEQ multiplex PCR, while TCRdb's copy carries only in-frame clones and drops some. Clone size and V and J calls were adopted from that table, with D and trimming inferred from the DNA. The sample includes roughly 110,000 clones, around 80% of them seen just once. The sequenced material came from PBMCs. This receptor was identified in a woman in her late teens or twenties in good health and CMV-seropositive. V usage is TRBV5-1 and J usage is TRBJ2-1, with TRBD1 matching 7 bases. The CDR3: CASSLGQGINEQFF. In DNA form, the CDR3 reads TGCGCCAGCAGCTTGGGACAGGGAATCAATGAGCAGTTCTTC.